This T cell receptor beta chain was identified in a study of molecular identifiers for immune sequencing clone quantification. Study results and caveats: Over 99% of CMV-specific effector molecules, but under 1% of naive ones, were in clones above 20 copies.

This clonotype came up many times. Its antigen remains unidentified. Naive CD8 T cells, phenotype CD8+CD4-CCR7+CD45RA+, were sorted. TCRdb re-called the PCR reads with MiXCR, one entry per CDR3 protein. The table includes under 650,000 distinct CDR3 sequences, around 20% detected once. Germline-derived CDR1 and CDR2 are MDHEN and SYDVKM. Germline trimming cut 5 bases from V and 0 bases from J; bases unmatched to any gene: 7. This CDR3 region has 15 residues. The chain joins TRBV28 to TRBJ2-7; TRBD1 matches at 7 bases. The sample comprised naive CD8+ T cells from blood, with Jurkat cell RNA spiked in. Subset: FACS-sorted CD8+CD4-CCR7+CD45RA+ naive T cells. This sequence originates from a human donor in good health. Some libraries in this study had Jurkat cell RNA spiked in. Here the CDR3 reads CASSHGQVTSYEQYF. For the CDR3, the DNA is TGTGCCAGCAGTCACGGACAGGTCACCTCCTACGAGCAGTACTTC. The complete variable domain, with remaining parts taken from reference TRBV28 and TRBJ2-7, reads DVKVTQSSRYLVKRTGEKVFLECVQDMDHENMFWYRQDPGLGLRLIYFSYDVKMKEKGDIPEGYSVSREKKERFSLILESASTNQTSMYLCASSHGQVTSYEQYFGPGTRLTVT.